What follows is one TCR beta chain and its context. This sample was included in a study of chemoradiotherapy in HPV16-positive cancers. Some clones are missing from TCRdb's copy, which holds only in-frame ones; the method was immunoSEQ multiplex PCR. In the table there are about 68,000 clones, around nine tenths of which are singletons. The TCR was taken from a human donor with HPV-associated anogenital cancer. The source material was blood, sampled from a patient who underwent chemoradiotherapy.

The chain's CDR3 is CAWSAPGSTSTDTQYF. The CDR3 nucleotides read TGTGCCTGGAGTGCCCCAGGGAGCACCAGCACAGATACGCAGTATTTT. The chain carries TRBV30 and TRBJ2-3; TRBD1 or TRBD2 may be the D gene (5 bases each). The CDR3 is 16 residues long. V was clipped by 1 base and J by 0 bases, with 14 bases between them. Germline lookup yields CDR1 GTSNPN and CDR2 SVGIG (reference sequence).